A single T cell receptor (beta chain) is shown here with its context. Its antigen remains unidentified. Base qualities are not at hand, and no much larger clone is one base apart. To be included, a participant needed at least one PBMC sample from before ART initiation plus at least two post-ART samples. Treatment was received in the United States of America by all participants with HIV. Before DNA extraction, cryopreserved samples of roughly 0.85-10 million PBMC were thawed and washed. At the time of the earliest PBMC sample, participants with HIV were aged between roughly 20 and 60 years. Per participant, PBMC samples came from 1-4 timepoints prior to ART initiation and 2-8 timepoints following ART initiation, for a median of 7 samples. For every participant, serial HIV viral load, CD4+ T-cell count, ART history and demographic data were obtained. Genomic DNA was extracted from unsorted PBMC with a Qiagen kit on a QIAcube, with processing performed in batches of 12 samples.

This sample stems from a study of long-term antiretroviral therapy in people with HIV (dated by TCRdb to 2022 to 2024). Describing the broader study: Collection of the earliest samples took place about a decade ahead of the 2015 WHO recommendation for immediate ART, at a time when ART was typically delayed until CD4 counts fell. A retrospective serial study tested whether ART initiation and durable HIV suppression were associated with changes in peripheral blood TRB repertoire composition and diversity. From 30 adults with confirmed HIV infection, the cohort provided 150 to 200 cryopreserved PBMC samples, gathered serially across a mean of about six years (range 1-12). About 35% of the 30 participants with HIV were female. No cross-contamination during QIAcube processing turned up in test extractions that ran a monoclonal T-cell line alongside approximately 35 polyclonal samples.

Broad study findings and their caveats: Expanded TRB clones identified before ART initiation dominated the repertoire across all time points, though the dominance fluctuated and decreased in many PLHIV after ART. Because PBMC availability was limited, only the TCR beta chain was sequenced, with no alpha chain pairing. HIV repertoires had narrower CDR3 length ranges than controls, and the network structure suggested an antigen-experienced repertoire that shifted only slightly toward naive after ART. Because pre-ART samples had limited cell numbers, unsorted PBMC were profiled rather than sorted CD4+ and CD8+ T cells. Starting ART was linked to a significant rise in TRB diversity, yet even after long-term ART the diversity remained significantly lower than in transplant donor controls. The samples span the years 2004 to 2017, and the ART regimens used may be less effective than current regimens. No data were available on ART adherence, viral resistance or therapy changes, limiting inferences about post-ART repertoire changes.

The CDR3 holds 15 amino acids from the cysteine to the phenylalanine. CDR3 DNA only is kept here, 45 bases in frame from base 1. CDR1 and CDR2, looked up from the germline V gene, are SGHTA and FQGNSA. The germline V end is reduced by 5 bases and the J end by 1 base; junction bases left unmatched: 4. Sequencing of the TRB variable region was done with the immunoSEQ hsTCRB v3.0 assay at survey level resolution. The targeted TRB sequencing depth was 40,000-50,000 T-cell genomes per sample. TRB libraries were pooled and sequenced on an Illumina MiSeq using a v3 150-cycle kit. The study's own analysis went as follows. Repertoire analysis was run in R within a reproducible Nextflow workflow that covered QC, data transformation and analysis. LymphoSeq2, an R package for AIRR-Seq data exploration, was used to implement custom analyses. Four samples that yielded fewer than 5000 total TRB sequences were excluded, so that 150 to 200 HIV repertoires were analyzed. Of the 180 to 200 retained HIV repertoires, roughly 61 were collected before and approximately 130 after ART initiation. Repertoires were downsampled to 5000 TRB nucleotide sequences, and summary statistics were averaged over 100 downsampling iterations. TRB sequences were retained for analysis only if CDR3 regions of at least seven amino acids were present. A Shannon entropy-derived clonality score and the Gini coefficient were used to measure diversity. In the repertoire networks, any two of the top 5000 CDR3 amino acid sequences were linked whenever the two sequences differed by an edit distance of one. For TRB CDR3 amino acid sequences, GLIPH2 was used to predict antigen specificity groups and MHC restriction. CDR3 amino acid sequences were matched against VDJdb and McPAS-TCR to flag known CMV, EBV, HIV or tissue antigen associations. Pre-ART, post-ART and control groups were compared with Wilcoxon signed-rank tests and Holm-Bonferroni correction. In TCRdb, the immuneACCESS table is reduced to in-frame sequences with V and J assigned. These tables do not hold every clone; where another copy was compared, an unresolved V gene accounts for under half, and the others remain unexplained. V and J calls and clone size are given by that table; D and trimming were obtained from the DNA. A total of roughly 30,000 clones appear in this sample, just over 90% of them only once. The ten largest clones add up to approximately 4.2% of the sample.

This receptor was obtained from a man aged 18 to 30 with HIV. The source was unsorted PBMCs, collected 3.1 years after starting antiretroviral therapy. This receptor chain uses TRBV7-2 and TRBJ2-7; the central 11 bases match TRBD2. The sequence in DNA is TGTGCCAGCAGCGGAACTAGCGGGGGATCCTACGAGCAGTACTTC. Translated, it reads CASSGTSGGSYEQYF.